Listed below are T cell receptor beta chains from one sample, sequenced in a study of tumor-infiltrating lymphocytes in primary liver carcinoma. TCRdb called the multiplex PCR reads again in MiXCR, with one record for every CDR3 protein. The sample contains 95,000 to 150,000 distinct CDR3 sequences, around 64% of which appear only once. The sample was liver tumor tissue from sampling region 3. The receptors come from a woman in her sixties with primary liver carcinoma and hepatitis B virus infection. The CDR3 runs from the conserved cysteine through the conserved F or W. D genes are given only for firm matches. Rows give clone size only sometimes, using once, few, many, or a class for an expanded clone.

v_call: TRBV7-8
j_call: TRBJ1-1
d_call: TRBD1
clone_size: many
cdr3_aa: CASSLTQGPSGEAFF
cdr3_nt: TGTGCCAGCAGCCTAACACAGGGGCCCTCGGGTGAAGCTTTCTTT

v_call: TRBV5-8
j_call: TRBJ1-1
d_call: NA
clone_size: NA
cdr3_aa: CASRRAGLNTEALF
cdr3_nt: TGTGCCAGCAGGCGGGCGGGGCTGAACACTGAAGCTCTCTTT

v_call: TRBV7-9
j_call: TRBJ2-1
d_call: NA
clone_size: NA
cdr3_aa: CASSSAGLPHNEQLF
cdr3_nt: TGCGCCAGCAGCTCCGCGGGACTGCCTCACAATGAGCAGCTCTTC

v_call: TRBV11-2
j_call: TRBJ2-6
d_call: NA
clone_size: once
cdr3_aa: CSSSTVTGANVLSF
cdr3_nt: TGTTCCAGCTCGACAGTAACTGGGGCCAACGTTCTGAGTTTC

v_call: TRBV5-4
j_call: TRBJ2-4
d_call: TRBD1
clone_size: NA
cdr3_aa: CASSPGTDQSIQYF
cdr3_nt: TGTGCCAGCAGCCCGGGGACAGACCAAAGCATTCAGTATTTC

v_call: TRBV14
j_call: TRBJ2-1
d_call: NA
clone_size: once
cdr3_aa: CASSPEGVWANEQFF
cdr3_nt: TGTGCCAGCAGTCCCGAGGGGGTGTGGGCCAATGAGCAGTTCTTC

v_call: TRBV18
j_call: TRBJ1-5
d_call: NA
clone_size: few
cdr3_aa: CASSPRPNSNQPQHF
cdr3_nt: TGTGCCAGCTCACCCCGGCCCAATAGCAATCAGCCCCAGCATTTT

v_call: TRBV29-1
j_call: TRBJ2-5
d_call: NA
clone_size: NA
cdr3_aa: CSAGSGGGGSETQYF
cdr3_nt: TGCAGCGCGGGGAGCGGTGGAGGCGGATCAGAGACCCAGTACTTC

v_call: TRBV6-4
j_call: TRBJ2-2
d_call: NA
clone_size: few
cdr3_aa: CASSDKGSDTGELFF
cdr3_nt: TGTGCCAGCAGTGACAAGGGGTCAGACACCGGGGAGCTGTTTTTT

v_call: TRBV12-3/TRBV12-4
j_call: TRBJ2-3
d_call: TRBD2
clone_size: many
cdr3_aa: CASSTGTSGPDTQYF
cdr3_nt: TGTGCCAGCAGTACTGGGACTAGCGGTCCAGATACGCAGTATTTT

v_call: TRBV11-1
j_call: TRBJ2-1
d_call: NA
clone_size: once
cdr3_aa: CASSPPGGVQFF
cdr3_nt: TGTGCCAGCAGCCCCCCTGGAGGCGTTCAGTTCTTC

v_call: TRBV2
j_call: TRBJ2-7
d_call: NA
clone_size: NA
cdr3_aa: CASSGGGATPFEQYF
cdr3_nt: TGTGCCAGCAGTGGGGGCGGGGCCACCCCATTTGAGCAGTACTTC

v_call: TRBV11-3
j_call: TRBJ2-7
d_call: TRBD1
clone_size: NA
cdr3_aa: CANSPVTGGNYEQYF
cdr3_nt: TGTGCCAACAGCCCAGTGACAGGGGGCAACTACGAGCAGTACTTC

v_call: TRBV28
j_call: TRBJ2-1
d_call: NA
clone_size: many
cdr3_aa: CASSFSPWLGSSYNEQFF
cdr3_nt: TGTGCCAGCAGTTTTTCCCCTTGGCTAGGGAGCTCCTACAATGAGCAGTTCTTC

v_call: TRBV28
j_call: TRBJ2-3
d_call: TRBD1
clone_size: NA
cdr3_aa: CASASWDRATVTQYF
cdr3_nt: TGTGCCAGCGCTTCCTGGGACAGGGCCACAGTCACGCAGTATTTT

v_call: TRBV4-2
j_call: TRBJ1-5
d_call: NA
clone_size: once
cdr3_aa: CASSQEDQVDQPQHF
cdr3_nt: TGTGCCAGCAGCCAAGAAGATCAAGTGGATCAGCCCCAGCATTTT

v_call: TRBV11-2
j_call: TRBJ2-1
d_call: TRBD2
clone_size: NA
cdr3_aa: CASSLQTSAFGVSYNEQFF
cdr3_nt: TGTGCCAGCAGCTTGCAGACTAGCGCCTTTGGGGTCTCCTACAATGAACAGTTCTTC